This T cell receptor (beta chain) came from a study of shared clonotypes between healthy human individuals (dated by TCRdb to 2018 to 2020). For context, the study as a whole: Three men and two women, aged 18 to 49 years, made up the cohort. To increase sequencing depth and limit assay-specific biases, TCR repertoire library preparation and sequencing were carried out by different laboratories using diverse techniques. The study deeply sequenced blood TCR repertoires of 5 or 6 healthy adults to estimate repertoire size and the extent of clonotype sharing between individuals. Each donor's leukapheresis produced roughly between roughly 0.85 and 9.5 billion PBMCs. Per donor, three plates each were used for CD4 naive and CD4 memory, two for CD8 naive, and one for CD8 memory.

Overall results and qualifications from the work: Incomplete sequencing was indicated by rarefaction of sorted-subset datasets, despite the large sequencing depth. Across a handful of donors, approximately 5% of naive CD4, around 3.5% of naive CD8, 2% to 2.5% of memory CD4, and roughly 0.41% of memory CD8 clonotypes were shared. Naive subsets generally had larger estimated clonotype richness than memory subsets. Pairwise subsampling led to the expectation that sequencing depth would affect the degree of clonotype sharing among donors. Sampling was restricted to blood, and TCR repertoires in tissues likely differ from the TCR repertoires found in blood. Compared with non-shared clonotypes, clonotypes shared by all four sorted-subset donors had higher generation probabilities. The genetic and exposure-history diversity represented was limited by the small number of donors.

About this clone itself: Its antigen remains unidentified. No per-base quality is available; no much larger clone lies one base away.

TCR CDR3 regions were amplified from genomic DNA by multiplex PCR using the deep immunoSEQ assay. Genomic DNA extracted from each cell subset was distributed evenly over all wells of several immunoSEQ 96-well plates, and each plate served as one replicate. For sorted subsets, roughly 200 ng genomic DNA, equal to 30,000 or so T cell genomes, was loaded into each replicate PCR. Purified libraries were quantified with a Qubit 3.0 fluorometer, sized on a Bioanalyzer 2100, and re-quantified with the KAPA Library Quantification kit. Each immunoSEQ 96-well plate was sequenced on its own single-read 150-cycle Illumina NextSeq 550 flow cell. As for how the authors treated the data: The immunoSEQ output contained only junctional sequences without quality scores, so filtering could not match that applied to full-length reads. To assign V/J genes and CDR3, sequences were annotated against IMGT germline references using PyIR, a Python wrapper for IgBLAST v1.9. Reads were filtered out if the reads had weak V/J assignments (E-value above 1e-6), no CDR3, stop codons, out-of-frame junctions, or ambiguous translated residues. V3J clonotypes were defined as sequences sharing the same inferred V gene, J gene, and CDR3 amino acid sequence. Percentage overlap between repertoires was computed as shared unique clonotypes divided by the size of the smaller repertoire. RTK rarefaction, the Chao1 estimator, and Recon v2.1 estimates of unobserved clonotypes were used to assess repertoire richness. OLGA was used to compute generation probabilities for all TCRbeta clonotypes that the gDNA method yielded from a handful of donors. The source is immuneACCESS, and TCRdb retained only in-frame sequences with V and J called. Part of the clones is not carried over; for the studies checked, unresolved V genes explain less than half of this, and the remainder is unexplained. V and J calls and clone size are those listed in that table; D and trimming were worked out from the DNA. This sample has some 2.4 million clones in its table, and 80% to 95% of those were observed once. About 0.39% of the sample belongs to the ten largest clones.

Healthy HIV-negative adults with no recently reported acute infections or vaccinations were included as donors. Every donor was a Caucasian adult living in Nashville, Tennessee, USA. CD4+ T cells were enriched through magnetic negative selection, after which naive cells were positively selected on CD45RA and the remaining negative fraction served as the memory subset. After blood collection by leukapheresis, PBMCs were isolated using Ficoll-Histopaque density gradient centrifugation and then cryopreserved in the vapor phase of liquid nitrogen. Analytical flow cytometry was used to check the purity and quantity of every magnetically sorted T cell population. Each sorted fraction had its genomic DNA isolated and then quantified by UV absorbance on a Nanodrop 2000c. This TCR came from a man younger than 35 in good health. Some clones in this sample may be carry-over from other donors' samples. The sequenced sample consisted of naive CD4+ T cells from PBMCs. What the cell subset or site label conveys for this sample: CD45RA+ positively selected.

The encoded CDR3 is CASSLEQTKLFF. The nucleotides read TGTGCCAGCAGCTTAGAACAGACCAAACTGTTTTTT. This sequence uses TRBV7-2 and TRBJ1-4, with the D gene not clear enough to name. CDR3 length: 12 amino acids, cysteine to phenylalanine. The kept DNA is CDR3 alone, 36 bases in frame from the first base. Trimming removed 1 base from V and 11 bases from J, leaving 8 bases between the germline ends. For CDR1 and CDR2, the germline V gene lists SGHTA and FQGNSA.